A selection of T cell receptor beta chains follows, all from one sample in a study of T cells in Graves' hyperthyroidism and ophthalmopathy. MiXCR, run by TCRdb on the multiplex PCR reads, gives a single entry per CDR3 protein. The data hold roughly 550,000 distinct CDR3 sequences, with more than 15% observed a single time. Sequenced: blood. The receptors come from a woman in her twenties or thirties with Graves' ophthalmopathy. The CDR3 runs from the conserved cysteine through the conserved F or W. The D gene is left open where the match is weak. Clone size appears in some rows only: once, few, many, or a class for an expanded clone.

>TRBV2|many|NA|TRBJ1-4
TGTGCCAGCAGTGAGGACGGTGCAACTAATGAAAAACTGTTTTTT
CASSEDGATNEKLFF
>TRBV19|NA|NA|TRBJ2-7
TGTGCCAGTAGTACGGACAGAACCTACGAGCAGTACTTC
CASSTDRTYEQYF
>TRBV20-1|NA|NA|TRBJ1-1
TGCAGTGCTATTGCTCCATCGGCTTTCTTT
CSAIAPSAFF
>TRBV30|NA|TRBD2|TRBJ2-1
TGTGCCTGGAGGACTAGCGGGAGGCTCTCCTACAATGAGCAGTTCTTC
CAWRTSGRLSYNEQFF
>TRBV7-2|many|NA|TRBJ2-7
TGTGCCAGCAGATATCCCGGAGGGTCCGGCGAGCAGTACTTC
CASRYPGGSGEQYF
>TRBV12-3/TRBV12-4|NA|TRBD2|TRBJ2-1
TGTGCCAGCACCAAAACTAGCGGGAGGGCCTACAATGAGCAGTTCTTC
CASTKTSGRAYNEQFF
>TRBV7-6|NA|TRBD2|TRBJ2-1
TGTGCCAGCAGCCCAAGCGGGAGATACTACAATGAGCAGTTCTTC
CASSPSGRYYNEQFF
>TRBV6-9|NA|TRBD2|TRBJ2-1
TGTGCCAGCAGTTACTCAATGACGACTAGCAGTAATGAGCAGTTCTTC
CASSYSMTTSSNEQFF
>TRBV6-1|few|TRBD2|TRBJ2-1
TGTGCCAGCTCGCACCCGGATAGCGGGGTTGAGCAGTTCTTC
CASSHPDSGVEQFF
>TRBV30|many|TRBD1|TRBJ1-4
TGTGCCTGGAGTGCCTTCTCGGACAGGGGGAATGAAAAACTGTTTTTT
CAWSAFSDRGNEKLFF
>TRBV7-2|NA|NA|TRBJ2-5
TGTGCCAGCAGCCCCCGCCCCCCCGTTTTGGAGACCCAGTACTTC
CASSPRPPVLETQYF
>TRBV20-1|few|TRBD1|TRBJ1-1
TGCAGTGCTTTACAGGGGAGTGGGAACACTGAAGCTTTCTTT
CSALQGSGNTEAFF
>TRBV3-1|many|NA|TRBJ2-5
TGTGCCAGCAGCCAAGAGCGACTAAGGAAAGAGACCCAGTACTTC
CASSQERLRKETQYF
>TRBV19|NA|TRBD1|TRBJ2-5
TGTGCCAGTAGTACACGGGACAGCCAAGAGACCCAGTACTTC
CASSTRDSQETQYF
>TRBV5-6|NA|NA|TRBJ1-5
TGTGCCAGCAGCTTGGCCAACGGAGGGCCCCAGCATTTT
CASSLANGGPQHF
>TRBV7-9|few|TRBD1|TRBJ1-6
TGTGCCAGCAGCTGGAGACAGGGGGCTTATAATTCACCCCTCCACTTT
CASSWRQGAYNSPLHF
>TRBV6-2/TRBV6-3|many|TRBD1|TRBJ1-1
TGTGCCAGCAGCCGACAGGGTGGAACTGAAGCTTTCTTT
CASSRQGGTEAFF
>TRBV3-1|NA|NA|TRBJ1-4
TGTGCCAGCAGCGGGCCGGGACATAATGAAAAACTGTTTTTT
CASSGPGHNEKLFF
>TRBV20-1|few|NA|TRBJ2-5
TGCAGTGCTAGGAGCCGGGAGAGACTAGAGACCCAGTACTTC
CSARSRERLETQYF
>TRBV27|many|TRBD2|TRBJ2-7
TGTGCCAGCAGTAGAGCGGGAAGCTCCTACGAGCAGTACTTC
CASSRAGSSYEQYF
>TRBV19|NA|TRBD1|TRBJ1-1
TGTGCCAGTAGTATGTGGGGACAGGATGAAGCTTTCTTT
CASSMWGQDEAFF
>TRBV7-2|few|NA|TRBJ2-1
TGTGCCAGCAGCTTATTAGAGATTACCTCCGGTGAGCAGTTCTTC
CASSLLEITSGEQFF
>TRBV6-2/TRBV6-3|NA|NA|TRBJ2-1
TGTGCCAGCAGTTACGTACTAGACCTTAACAATGAGCAGTTCTTC
CASSYVLDLNNEQFF
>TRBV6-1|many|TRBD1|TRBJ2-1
TGTGCCAGCGGGGACAGGTCAAATTGGAATGAGCAGTTCTTC
CASGDRSNWNEQFF
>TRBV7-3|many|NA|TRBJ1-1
TGTGCCAGCAGCACTACAGGGACCACTGAAGCTTTCTTT
CASSTTGTTEAFF
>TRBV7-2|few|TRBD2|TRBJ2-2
TGTGCCAGCAGCTTACCCCGCGGGAGAGTCGGGGAGCTGTTTTTT
CASSLPRGRVGELFF
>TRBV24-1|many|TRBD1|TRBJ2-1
TGTGCCACCAGTGTGGGACAGGGGGCGTACAATGAGCAGTTCTTC
CATSVGQGAYNEQFF
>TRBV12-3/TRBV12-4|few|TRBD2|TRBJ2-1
TGTGCCAGCAGTCCTGCAATACTAGCGGGCACCTCTAATGAGCAGTTCTTC
CASSPAILAGTSNEQFF
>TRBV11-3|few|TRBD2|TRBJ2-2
TGTGCCAGCAGCTTAGAACTTGGCGGGAGGTCTTCCGGGGAGCTGTTTTTT
CASSLELGGRSSGELFF
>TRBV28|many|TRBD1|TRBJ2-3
TGTGCCAGCAGTTTAGGAGTGACAGGGGGCAAGGCGGGATCCTCCACAGATACGCAGTATTTT
CASSLGVTGGKAGSSTDTQYF
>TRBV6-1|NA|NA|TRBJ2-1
TGTGCCAGCAGTAGGTGGGTTGAGGGGGGTGAGCAGTTCTTC
CASSRWVEGGEQFF
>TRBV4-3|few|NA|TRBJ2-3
TGCGCCAGCAGCCAAGATGGCGTAGATACGCAGTATTTT
CASSQDGVDTQYF
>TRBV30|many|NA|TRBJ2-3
TGTGCCTGGAGTGTACTCGGGAGCACAGATACGCAGTATTTT
CAWSVLGSTDTQYF
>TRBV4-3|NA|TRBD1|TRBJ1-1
TGCGCCAGCAGCCAAGATGGGCAGGGGGCCGGGACTGAAGCTTTCTTT
CASSQDGQGAGTEAFF
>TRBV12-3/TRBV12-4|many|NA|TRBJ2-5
TGTGCCAGCAGTCCATCCGACGCGGGACGAGAGACCCAGTACTTC
CASSPSDAGRETQYF
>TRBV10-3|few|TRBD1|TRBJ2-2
TGTGCCATCGGGCCTGGGGGACAGGGCAAAGACGGGGAGCTGTTTTTT
CAIGPGGQGKDGELFF
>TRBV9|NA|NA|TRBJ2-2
TGTGCCAGCAGCCCCCAAAACTACGGGGAGCTGTTTTTT
CASSPQNYGELFF
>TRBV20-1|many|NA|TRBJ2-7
TGCAGTGCTACAGGGGCCTTCTCCTACGAGCAGTACTTC
CSATGAFSYEQYF
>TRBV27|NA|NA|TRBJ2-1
TGTGCCAGCAGTTCGTTCAGGGAAAATGAGCAGTTCTTC
CASSSFRENEQFF
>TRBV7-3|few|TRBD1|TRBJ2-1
TGTGCCAGCAGCTTGGGACAGGCCAACAATGAGCAGTTCTTC
CASSLGQANNEQFF
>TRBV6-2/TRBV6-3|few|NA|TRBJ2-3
TGTGCCAGCAGTGGGCGGGACGGTACAGATACGCAGTGTTTT
CASSGRDGTDTQCF
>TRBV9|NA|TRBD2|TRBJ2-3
TGTGCCAGCAGCGCCTCCTCTAGCGGTCGCACAGATACGCAGTATTTT
CASSASSSGRTDTQYF
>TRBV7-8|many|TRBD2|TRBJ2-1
TGTGCCAGCAGCTTAGTAGCGACTAGCGGGAGCAATGAGCAGTTCTTC
CASSLVATSGSNEQFF
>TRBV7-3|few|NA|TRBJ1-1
TGTGCCAGCAGCTTAACGGCCGAGAACACTGAAGCTTTCTTT
CASSLTAENTEAFF
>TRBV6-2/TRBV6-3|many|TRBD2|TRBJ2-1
TGTGCCAGCGCCGGGACTAGTCTCCACAATGAGCAGTTCTTC
CASAGTSLHNEQFF
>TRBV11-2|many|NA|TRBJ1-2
TGTGCCAGCAGCTTAGTCCTGGGGGGCCCGTCTGGCTACACCTTC
CASSLVLGGPSGYTF
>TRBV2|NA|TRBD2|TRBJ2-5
TGTGCCAGCAGACCCAACGGACTAGCGGGAGGTCGGTGGGAAGAGACCCAGTACTTC
CASRPNGLAGGRWEETQYF
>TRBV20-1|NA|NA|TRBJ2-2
TGCAGTGCTAGTATTACCGCGGTGTGGAACACCGGGGAGCTGTTTTTT
CSASITAVWNTGELFF
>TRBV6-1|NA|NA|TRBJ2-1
TGTGCCAGCAGGCAACAGGGACGTCGAGTCGGTGAGCAGTTCTTC
CASRQQGRRVGEQFF
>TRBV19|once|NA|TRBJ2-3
TGTGCCAGTAGTATAAAGGTGCACCGAGATACGCAGTATTTT
CASSIKVHRDTQYF
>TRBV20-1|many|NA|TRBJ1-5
TGCAGTGCTAGCTCGTCGTCGGGAAGCAATCAGCCCCAGCATTTT
CSASSSSGSNQPQHF
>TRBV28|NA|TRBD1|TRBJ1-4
TGTGCCAGCAGTTTTGTGGCAGGGGGGAATGAGAAACTGTTTTTT
CASSFVAGGNEKLFF
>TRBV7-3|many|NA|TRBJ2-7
TGTGCCAGCAGCTCCTTGCCGGGCCGTTCCTACGAGCAGTACTTC
CASSSLPGRSYEQYF
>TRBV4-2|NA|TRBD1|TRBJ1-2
TGTGCCAGCAGCCGGCAAACGAGGGACAGCTTCTATGGCTACACCTTC
CASSRQTRDSFYGYTF